Given below is one T cell receptor (beta chain) in context. This entry is derived from a study of blood T cell repertoires in COVID-19. Study-wide background: Acute and convalescent COVID-19 specimens originated in the United States, Italy and Spain. In each case, the material was cDNA or gDNA derived from T cells, B-cell-depleted T cells, or PBMCs.

The CDR3 is 15 amino acids. Germline assignment: CDR1 LGHNT and CDR2 FRNRAP. V was pared by 6 bases and J by 4 bases, with 18 bases between. The repertoire was sequenced with immunoSEQ multiplex PCR; TCRdb's copy has only in-frame clones and lacks some. Of around 24,000 clones in the sample, nearly 90% were seen once. The sample was peripheral blood. The chain links TRBV12-5 to TRBJ2-5, with a tentative D call TRBD2 (5 bases). The origin of this receptor is a man between 65 and 79 years old with acute or convalescent COVID-19. The DNA of the CDR3 is TGTGCTAGTGGGGTTTCGGGGTCCTCGGGAGAGACCCAGTACTTC. Translation gives CASGVSGSSGETQYF.